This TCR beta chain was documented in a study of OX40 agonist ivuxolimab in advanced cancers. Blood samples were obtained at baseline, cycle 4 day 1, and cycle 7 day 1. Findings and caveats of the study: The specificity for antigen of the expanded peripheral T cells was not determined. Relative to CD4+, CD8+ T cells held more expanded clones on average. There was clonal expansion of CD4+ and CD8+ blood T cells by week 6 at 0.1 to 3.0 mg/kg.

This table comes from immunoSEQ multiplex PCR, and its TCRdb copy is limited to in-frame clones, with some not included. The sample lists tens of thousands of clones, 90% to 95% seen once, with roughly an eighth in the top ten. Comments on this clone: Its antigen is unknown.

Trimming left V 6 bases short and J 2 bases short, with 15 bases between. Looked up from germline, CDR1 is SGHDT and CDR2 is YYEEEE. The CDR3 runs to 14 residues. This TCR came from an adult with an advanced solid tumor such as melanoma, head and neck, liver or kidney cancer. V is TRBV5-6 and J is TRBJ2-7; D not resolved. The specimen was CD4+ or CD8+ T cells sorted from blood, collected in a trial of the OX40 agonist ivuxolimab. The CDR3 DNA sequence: TGTGCCAGCACCCGGCCCGCAGAGGCCTACGAGCAGTACTTC. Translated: CASTRPAEAYEQYF.